This TCR beta chain was captured in a study of shared clonotypes between healthy human individuals. A word on this clone: Its specificity is unknown.

Over several immunoSEQ plates, each subset's genomic DNA was distributed in even portions. Libraries were prepared by immunoSEQ multiplex PCR; TCRdb keeps only in-frame clonotypes and omits some of them. This sample has some 1,400,000 clones, with around 97% found just once. Study-wide findings and caveats: Unshared clonotypes carried lower generation probabilities than those common to all four donors.

The CDR3 runs 15 residues. Germline V gene sequence: CDR1 MNHEY, CDR2 SMNVEV (reference sequence). The J segment lost 6 bases and the V segment lost 0 bases, leaving 7 bases of the junction unmatched. The V gene is TRBV27, the J gene TRBJ2-7; 8 nucleotides agree with TRBD1. Sequencing was carried out using naive CD4+ T cells sorted from blood. Subset in this sample: CD45RA+ positively selected. This receptor was identified in a man aged 30 to 39 in good health. CDR3 sequence (DNA): TGTGCCAGCAGTTTATCGAAGGCAGGGGGCGGCGAGCAGTACTTC. Protein: CASSLSKAGGGEQYF.